These 30 T cell receptor beta chains originate from one sample sequenced in a study of OX40 agonist ivuxolimab in advanced cancers. Using immunoSEQ multiplex PCR, the repertoire was profiled, and TCRdb retains in-frame clones only, with some absent. There are 24,000 or so clones in the sample; 79% occur only once, and roughly 13% lies in the top ten. Sequenced here: CD4+ or CD8+ T cells sorted from blood, sampled in a trial of the OX40 agonist ivuxolimab. The receptors derive from an adult with an advanced solid tumor such as melanoma, head and neck, liver or kidney cancer.

V and J are TRBV6-6 and TRBJ1-4, with a possible D match to TRBD1 (5 bases). Germline CDR1 and CDR2: MNHNY and SVGAGI (reference sequence). The CDR3 totals 14 residues. V dropped 2 bases and J dropped 2 bases, with 6 bases sitting between them. The CDR3 region is CASSYGGTNEKLFF. CDR3 bases: TGTGCCAGCAGTTACGGGGGGACTAATGAAAAACTGTTTTTT.

This clone was observed a handful of times. The chain is built from TRBV5-6 and TRBJ1-3; D gene ambiguous. This CDR3 is built from 13 residues. Germline-derived CDR1 and CDR2 are SGHDT and YYEEEE. Trimming left V 0 bases short and J 4 bases short, with 5 bases between. The CDR3 sequence is CASSLVQGNTIYF. CDR3 nucleotide sequence: TGTGCCAGCAGCTTGGTCCAGGGAAACACCATATATTTT.

This clone was detected a few times. In DNA, the CDR3 is TGTGCCACTAGGACTAGCGGGGGGGCCAGTCAAGAGACCCAGTACTTC. Translation gives CATRTSGGASQETQYF. The rearrangement links TRBV10-3 to TRBJ2-5; 15 nucleotides line up with TRBD2. The CDR3 totals 16 residues. V shed 10 bases and J 2 bases; nucleotides not matched to a gene: 8. Germline CDR1 ENHRY, CDR2 SYGVKD.

The chain recombines TRBV6-5 with TRBJ1-2; the D is unclear. Germline V gives CDR1 MNHEY, CDR2 SVGAGI. This CDR3 contains 13 residues. Trimming took off 2 bases at V and 1 base at J, with 5 bases between the two ends. CDR3 loop: CASSYLNNYGYTF. CDR3 sequence (DNA): TGTGCCAGCAGTTACCTTAATAACTATGGCTACACCTTC.

The J gene is TRBJ1-1, the V gene TRBV5-4, with 7 bases aligning to TRBD1. This CDR3 comprises 15 residues. V was clipped by 4 bases and J by 3 bases; unmatched bases: 9. Per the germline V gene, CDR1 is SGHNT and CDR2 is YYREEE (reference sequence). The CDR3 loop reads CASSPGQQIYTEAFF. For the CDR3, the DNA is TGTGCCAGCAGCCCGGGACAGCAAATTTACACTGAAGCTTTCTTT.

The chain uses TRBV5-5 and TRBJ2-7, with D hard to call. Trimming took 7 bases from V and 6 from J, leaving 14 bases between them. This CDR3 region has 12 residues. The germline gives CDR1 SGHKS, CDR2 YYEKEE (reference sequence). CDR3 region: CASDPFTGEQYF. The DNA for the CDR3 is TGTGCCAGCGACCCCTTTACGGGCGAGCAGTACTTC.

V gene TRBV5-6 combines with J gene TRBJ1-5; 10 positions agree with TRBD1. Germline CDR1 and CDR2: SGHDT and YYEEEE. CDR3 size: 18 residues. With 3 bases clipped from V and 0 bases from J, the junction kept 9 bases outside the gene matches. CDR3 in DNA: TGTGCCAGCAGCTCTTGGGACAGGGGTTGGGATAGCAATCAGCCCCAGCATTTT. It is translated as CASSSWDRGWDSNQPQHF.

The chain recombines TRBV6-5 with TRBJ1-2; 8 bases are shared with TRBD1. V lost 6 bases and J lost 5; bases outside the gene matches: 2. From germline, CDR1 is MNHEY and CDR2 SVGAGI. The CDR3 is 12 amino acids. CDR3 in DNA: TGTGCCAGCAGGACAGGGGAGTATGGCTACACCTTC. Amino acids: CASRTGEYGYTF.

This clone appeared a few times. The genes are TRBV6-4 and TRBJ2-2, with 9 bases lining up with TRBD1. Germline assignment: CDR1 MRHNA and CDR2 SNTAGT. There are 15 residues in the CDR3. The junction had 9 bases not matched to a gene; V was cut back by 6 bases and J by 7 bases. The CDR3 loop is CASRPGDRDNGELFF. The CDR3 coding sequence is TGTGCCAGCAGGCCAGGGGACAGGGATAACGGGGAGCTGTTTTTT.

The chain uses TRBV7-2 and TRBJ1-5, with 8 nucleotides matching TRBD1. The CDR3 runs 18 residues. Unmatched junction bases numbered 13, after V lost 0 bases and J lost 6 bases. From germline, CDR1 is SGHTA and CDR2 FQGNSA. The CDR3 DNA reads TGTGCCAGCAGCTTAGCGCTAGGACAGGGACAATCCCGTCAGCCCCAGCATTTT. Amino acid sequence: CASSLALGQGQSRQPQHF.

The gene calls are TRBV21-1 and TRBJ1-1. TRBV21-1 corresponds to a pseudogene. The CDR3 has 14 amino acids. CDR3 nucleotide sequence: TGTGCCAGCAGCAAAGCTTCGGGAAGGACTGAAGCTTTCTTT. Amino acids: CASSKASGRTEAFF.

The chain links TRBV6-5 to TRBJ1-1, with D possibly TRBD1 on 5 matching bases. The germline gives CDR1 MNHEY, CDR2 SVGAGI. The CDR3 extends over 15 amino acids. V was trimmed by 0 bases and J by 0 bases, leaving 8 bases between them. DNA for the CDR3: TGTGCCAGCAGTTACTCGCGACAGATGAACACTGAAGCTTTCTTT. Translating it yields CASSYSRQMNTEAFF.

The J gene is TRBJ2-1, the V gene TRBV4-1; 14 nucleotides agree with TRBD2. Per germline, CDR1 MGHRA and CDR2 YSYEKL. The CDR3 is 18 residues long. Losses at the gene ends were 0 bases for V and 8 bases for J; bases not matched to a gene: 9. CDR3 protein: CASSQDPLTSGGAYEQFF. CDR3 bases: TGCGCCAGCAGCCAAGACCCTCTGACTAGCGGGGGGGCTTATGAGCAGTTCTTC.

The V and J genes are TRBV7-9 and TRBJ2-2; D is uncertain. Germline lookup yields CDR1 SEHNR and CDR2 FQNEAQ (reference sequence). This CDR3 is built from 14 residues. Trimming took 4 bases from V and 4 from J, leaving 10 bases between them. Written as DNA, the CDR3 is TGTGCCAGCAGCTACTCCTACACCACCGGGGAGCTGTTTTTT. This codes for CASSYSYTTGELFF.

The chain carries TRBV11-2 and TRBJ2-7, with D tentatively TRBD2 (5 bases). The CDR3 is 14 amino acids. Germline lookup yields CDR1 SGHAT and CDR2 FQNNGV. The V and J ends lost 0 bases and 7 bases respectively, with 13 bases between them. The CDR3 region has the DNA TGTGCCAGCAGCTTAGAGCCTAGCCCCCTGGAGCAGTACTTC. Translating it yields CASSLEPSPLEQYF.

This clone was found once. Here the CDR3 reads CASSLEGTGATFTDTQYF. As DNA, the CDR3 is TGCGCCAGCAGCTTGGAAGGGACAGGGGCTACTTTCACAGATACGCAGTATTTT. J is TRBJ2-3 and V is TRBV5-1, with 10 bases lining up with TRBD1. The CDR3 runs 18 residues. Losses at the gene ends were 0 bases for V and 2 bases for J; bases not matched to a gene: 9. Germline-derived CDR1 and CDR2 are SGHRS and YFSETQ.

The chain carries TRBV6-1 and TRBJ1-4, with 8 bases fitting TRBD1. There are 19 residues in the CDR3. In germline, CDR1 is MNHNS, CDR2 SASEGT. V shed 2 bases and J 5 bases; nucleotides not matched to a gene: 16. CDR3 DNA sequence: TGTGCCAGCAGTGAACCATCAGGCCGGCAGACAGGGGAAAATGAAAAACTGTTTTTT. Protein sequence: CASSEPSGRQTGENEKLFF.

The chain carries TRBV18 and TRBJ2-7; TRBD1 agrees at 8 bases. The CDR3 runs 14 residues. CDR1 and CDR2 from the germline V gene are KGHSH and LQKENI. After removal of 4 bases from V and 0 bases from J, the junction contained 2 bases not matched to a gene. This CDR3 reads CASSRDRSSYEQYF. The DNA for the CDR3 is TGTGCCAGCTCACGGGACAGGAGCTCCTACGAGCAGTACTTC.

On this clone itself: At one end the junction does not follow the germline gene, possibly because of a read error. The chain has TRBV11-2 and TRBJ2-7; 9 bases map to TRBD2. This CDR3 has 14 residues. The V gene's germline CDR1 is SGHAT and CDR2 FQNNGV. The CDR3 here is CASSSGGFRGLAVF. DNA of the CDR3: TGTGCCAGCAGCTCCGGGGGATTCCGGGGACTAGCCGTATTC.

This clone has just a few counts. This chain links TRBV20-1 with TRBJ2-7, with a weak D call TRBD1 (5 bases). Trimming took off 7 bases at V and 3 bases at J, with 10 bases between the two ends. The germline CDR1 and CDR2 sequences are DFQATT and SNEGSKA (reference sequence). The CDR3 sequence is 11 residues long. This CDR3 is CSGQKNYEQYF. The CDR3 DNA follows: TGCAGTGGACAGAAAAACTACGAGCAGTACTTC.

The V call is TRBV11-2, the J call TRBJ1-5; D unclear. In germline, CDR1 is SGHAT, CDR2 FQNNGV. CDR3 length: 12 residues. The germline V and J ends were trimmed by 1 base and 9 bases, with 7 bases remaining between them. The DNA for the CDR3 is TGTGCCAGCAGCTTAGTAAAGGGGCCCCAGCATTTT. This translates into CASSLVKGPQHF.

This clone appeared a single time. The rearrangement links TRBV9 to TRBJ2-1, with D possibly TRBD2 on 6 matching bases. CDR3 size: 18 residues. V lost 3 bases, J lost 3 bases, and 22 bases lay in between. Looked up from germline, CDR1 is SGDLS and CDR2 is YYNGEE. The CDR3 here is CASSDTSGRGLFYNEQFF. CDR3 DNA: TGTGCCAGCAGCGATACCTCGGGGCGGGGCTTATTCTACAATGAGCAGTTCTTC.

The chain joins TRBV4-2 to TRBJ1-2, with D possibly TRBD1 on 5 matching bases. The CDR3 runs to 13 residues. Germline values: CDR1 LGHNA, CDR2 YNFKEQ. V lost 1 base, J lost 2 bases, and 5 bases lay in between. CDR3 in DNA: TGTGCCAGCAGCCAAGCAGGGAACTATGGCTACACCTTC. Protein product: CASSQAGNYGYTF.

This chain uses TRBV2 with TRBJ1-3; no definite D call. This CDR3 has 16 residues. The V end was cut by 1 base, the J end by 7 bases, with 17 bases between. The V gene's germline CDR1 is SNHLY and CDR2 FYNNEI. The CDR3 reads CASSEVAGSLGNTIYF. CDR3 DNA sequence: TGTGCCAGCAGTGAAGTTGCGGGGTCGCTGGGGAACACCATATATTTT.

The V and J genes are TRBV30 and TRBJ1-5; D gene unclear. V lost 2 bases to trimming and J lost 1 base, with 6 bases between them. CDR3 length equals 13 residues. Per the germline V gene, CDR1 is GTSNPN and CDR2 is SVGIG (reference sequence). CDR3 coding DNA: TGTGCCTGGAGTCGCTCAAGCAATCAGCCCCAGCATTTT. Translating gives CAWSRSSNQPQHF.

The chain couples TRBV5-1 to TRBJ2-5, with TRBD2 matching over 7 bases. Trimming cost V 6 bases and J 5 bases; bases outside gene matches: 1. Germline-derived CDR1 and CDR2 are SGHRS and YFSETQ. CDR3 size: 11 residues. The CDR3: CASMGGETQYF. The DNA of the CDR3 is TGCGCCAGCATGGGGGGGGAGACCCAGTACTTC.

The V call is TRBV5-1, the J call TRBJ2-5; D might be TRBD1 or TRBD2, each matching 5 bases. V gave up 0 bases and J gave up 4 bases, with 16 bases separating them. Looked up from germline, CDR1 is SGHRS and CDR2 is YFSETQ. The CDR3 has 16 amino acids. CDR3 amino acids: CASSLEGRPGAETQYF. CDR3 coding DNA: TGCGCCAGCAGCTTGGAGGGACGGCCAGGAGCAGAGACCCAGTACTTC.

This clone has a handful of counts. The chain uses TRBV7-9 and TRBJ1-1, with 8 bases aligning to TRBD1. With 1 base clipped from V and 4 bases from J, the junction kept 2 bases outside the gene matches. There are 14 residues in the CDR3. Germline-derived CDR1 and CDR2 are SEHNR and FQNEAQ (reference sequence). Written as DNA, the CDR3 is TGTGCCAGCAGCTTAGGACAGGGGAGCACTGAAGCTTTCTTT. Protein product: CASSLGQGSTEAFF.

The gene calls are TRBV10-3 and TRBJ2-1; 15 bases line up with TRBD2. V dropped 3 bases and J dropped 6; count of bases not matched to a gene: 3. This CDR3 region has 16 residues. Germline V lookup: CDR1 ENHRY, CDR2 SYGVKD. In nucleotides, the CDR3 is TGTGCCATCAGTGAAGGGACTAGCGGGGGGAGCAATGAGCAGTTCTTC. Protein sequence: CAISEGTSGGSNEQFF.

This chain's CDR3 is CASSRGSSGNTIYF. CDR3 nucleotide sequence: TGTGCCAGCAGCCGAGGATCCTCTGGAAACACCATATATTTT. The gene calls are TRBV5-6 and TRBJ1-3; D remains unclear. The V and J ends lost 4 bases and 0 bases respectively, with 8 bases between them. Germline lookup yields CDR1 SGHDT and CDR2 YYEEEE. This CDR3 has 14 residues.